What follows is one TCR beta chain and its context. There are many counts of this clonotype. Its antigen target is currently unknown. One base away there is no much larger clone; base qualities are not given. The library was obtained by 5' RACE. Sequenced using a NextSeq 500. The TCR library protocol attached unique molecular identifiers to individual cDNA molecules to correct for sequencing error and PCR bias. TCR alpha and beta chains were both sequenced, and the abundances of alpha and beta sequences in each sample were closely correlated with each other. The study's processing was this. Decombinator V4 was used to annotate the V gene, J gene and CDR3 of the TCR sequences. TCRs were defined as expanded if a significant change between any two time points was detected under a Poisson model with p below 0.0001. TCR abundances were normalised to the total number of TCRs sequenced per sample and were expressed as counts per million. TRAV1-2 paired with TRAJ12, TRAJ20 or TRAJ33 defined MAIT TCRs, while TRAV10 paired with TRAJ18 defined iNKT TCRs. VDJdb, accessed on 1 November 2021, was searched for TCRs annotated for CMV, EBV and SARS-CoV-2, and TCRs annotated for more than one antigen were excluded. In-frame beta chains were kept once TCRdb had trimmed the public reads at Q25 with fastp and called clones with MiXCR. Entries are consolidated by CDR3 protein sequence, retaining the most common genes and DNA. In this record, the V and J calls reflect TCRdb's handling and not the investigators' own analysis. The sample data list some 88,000 distinct CDR3 sequences, and over 15% of these were observed just once. Clones ranked in the top ten supply about 4.7% of the sample.

The data belong to a study of early T cells in non-severe SARS-CoV-2 infection (TCRdb year 2021). For context, the study as a whole: TCR sequencing used bulk RNA from unsorted whole blood, so alpha and beta chains could not be paired.

The CDR3, from cysteine to phenylalanine, totals 17 residues. Just CDR3 DNA is preserved here, 51 bases in frame from base 1. The germline V gene (reference sequence) sets CDR1 to DFQATT and CDR2 to SNEGSKA. V has 5 bases trimmed and J has 1 base trimmed; junction bases matching no gene number 13. The study was a case-control design nested within a healthcare worker cohort in London, UK, with weekly nasopharyngeal swab PCR tests and blood sampling. Healthcare workers were recruited during the week of the UK lockdown, between 23 and 31 March 2020, and followed weekly for up to roughly 16 weeks. General study outcomes and caveats: Matching against VDJdb was skewed toward anti-spike CD8 responses, likely underestimated virus-specific expansions, and missed private and CD4 specificities.

Sequences were derived from whole blood, sampled at baseline. The receptor chain draws on TRBV20-1 and TRBJ2-1, with TRBD2 identical over 8 junction bases. This sequence was found in an adult who was a healthcare worker with PCR-confirmed SARS-CoV-2 infection or an uninfected control (not recorded which). The DNA reads as follows: TGCAGTGCTCGGGAATTTTTAAGCGGGAGATCCTACAATGAGCAGTTCTTC. Its translation reads: CSAREFLSGRSYNEQFF.